The present T cell receptor (beta chain) was sequenced within a study of tumor and adjacent non-tumor tissue in lung cancer. The overall study: Stage I to III disease affected 10 men and roughly five women aged roughly 30 to 80. Study-wide results and limits: Tumor TCR diversity, when higher, was linked to shorter survival. TCR diversity was significantly greater in tumor than normal lung tissue. In normal lung, the top 100 clones were significantly more dominant than in tumor.

Points on this clonotype: Its antigen is unknown.

A modified ARM-PCR protocol with three rounds of nested PCR amplified TCRbeta. TCRdb reprocessed the multiplex PCR reads with MiXCR, giving one entry per CDR3 protein. The table lists more than 90,000 distinct CDR3 sequences, around 71% of them singletons. Germline assignment: CDR1 MNHNS and CDR2 SASEGT. The CDR3 is made up of 16 amino acids. Trimming took 2 bases from V and 7 from J, leaving 21 bases between them. No cell sorting was done before RNA was extracted from the tissue. The receptor was isolated from a man aged 55 to 70 with non-small cell lung cancer. The sequencing input was lung tumor tissue. The rearrangement uses TRBV6-1 and TRBJ2-7; D not resolved. The CDR3 DNA reads as TGTGCCAGCAGTGAACATATGCGGCTGATGGGATATGAGCAGTACTTC. The encoded protein is CASSEHMRLMGYEQYF.